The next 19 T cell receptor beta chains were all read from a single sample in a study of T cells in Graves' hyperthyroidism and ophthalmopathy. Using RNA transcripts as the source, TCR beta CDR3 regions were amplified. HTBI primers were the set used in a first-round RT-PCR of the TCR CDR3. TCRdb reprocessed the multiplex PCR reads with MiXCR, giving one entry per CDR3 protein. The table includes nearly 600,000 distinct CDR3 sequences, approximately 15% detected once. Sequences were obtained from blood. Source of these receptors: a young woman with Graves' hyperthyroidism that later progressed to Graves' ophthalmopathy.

CDR3 residues: CAWKTAGGPYEQYF. In nucleotides, the CDR3 is TGTGCCTGGAAGACGGCGGGAGGGCCATACGAGCAGTACTTC. The chain joins TRBV30 to TRBJ2-7; 9 bases line up with TRBD2. CDR3 length: 14 amino acids. Germline V CDR1 and CDR2: GTSNPN, SVGIG (reference sequence). V trimming: 4 bases; J trimming: 4 bases; junction bases outside the gene matches: 8.

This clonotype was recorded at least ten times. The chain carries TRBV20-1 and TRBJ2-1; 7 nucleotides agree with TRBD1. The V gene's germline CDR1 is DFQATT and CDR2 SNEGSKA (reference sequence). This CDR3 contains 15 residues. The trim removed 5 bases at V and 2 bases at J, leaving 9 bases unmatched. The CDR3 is CSAESDGTAYNEQFF. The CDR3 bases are TGCAGTGCTGAAAGCGACGGGACAGCCTACAATGAGCAGTTCTTC.

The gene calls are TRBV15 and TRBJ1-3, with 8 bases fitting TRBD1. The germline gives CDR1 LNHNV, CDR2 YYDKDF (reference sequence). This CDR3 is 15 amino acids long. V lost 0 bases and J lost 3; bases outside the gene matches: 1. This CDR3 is CATSRDTGGGNTIYF. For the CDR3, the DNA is TGTGCCACCAGCAGAGATACAGGGGGTGGAAACACCATATATTTT.

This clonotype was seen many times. CDR3 in DNA: TGTGCCACCAGTGAGGGGGGACAGGGCAATCAGCCCCAGCATTTT. This sequence encodes CATSEGGQGNQPQHF. J is TRBJ1-5 and V is TRBV24-1; 8 nucleotides match TRBD1. The CDR3 is made up of 15 amino acids. From germline, CDR1 is KGHDR and CDR2 SFDVKD. Losses at the gene ends were 4 bases for V and 2 bases for J; bases not matched to a gene: 3.

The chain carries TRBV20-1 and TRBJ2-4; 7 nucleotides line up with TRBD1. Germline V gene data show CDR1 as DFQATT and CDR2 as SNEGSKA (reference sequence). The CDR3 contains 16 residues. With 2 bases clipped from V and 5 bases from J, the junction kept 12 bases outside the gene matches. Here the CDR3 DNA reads TGCAGTGCTAGAAGGTCGACAGGGAAGAGTGAAAACATTCAGTACTTC. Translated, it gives CSARRSTGKSENIQYF.

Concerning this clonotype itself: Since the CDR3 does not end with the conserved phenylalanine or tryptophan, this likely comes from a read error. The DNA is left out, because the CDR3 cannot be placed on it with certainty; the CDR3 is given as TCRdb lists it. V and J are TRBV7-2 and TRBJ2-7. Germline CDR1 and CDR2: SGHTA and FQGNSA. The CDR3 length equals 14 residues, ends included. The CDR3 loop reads CASSLQPSSYEQSL.

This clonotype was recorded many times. The CDR3 DNA sequence: TGTGCCAGCAGCCAAGTTCCGGGGGCGCGAGAAAAACTGTTTTTT. This translates into CASSQVPGAREKLFF. The J gene is TRBJ1-4, the V gene TRBV3-1; possible D gene TRBD1, 6 bases. The length of the CDR3 is 15 residues. Germline V lookup: CDR1 LGHDT, CDR2 YNNKEL (reference sequence). Trimming took 1 base from V and 8 from J, leaving 14 bases between them.

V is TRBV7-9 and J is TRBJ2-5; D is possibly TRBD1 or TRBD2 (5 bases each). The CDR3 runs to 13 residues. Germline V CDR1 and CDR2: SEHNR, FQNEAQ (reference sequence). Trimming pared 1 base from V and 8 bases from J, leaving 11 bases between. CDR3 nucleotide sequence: TGTGCCAGCAGCTTAGGGACTGGGGACACCCAGTACTTC. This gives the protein CASSLGTGDTQYF.

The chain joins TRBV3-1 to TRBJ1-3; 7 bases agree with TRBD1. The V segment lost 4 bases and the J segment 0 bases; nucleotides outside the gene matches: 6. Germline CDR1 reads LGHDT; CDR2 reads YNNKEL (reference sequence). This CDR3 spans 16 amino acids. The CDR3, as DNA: TGTGCCAGCAGCCCTCGGACAGGAACCTCTGGAAACACCATATATTTT. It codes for CASSPRTGTSGNTIYF. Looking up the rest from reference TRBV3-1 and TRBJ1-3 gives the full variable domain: DTAVSQTPKYLVTQMGNDKSIKCEQNLGHDTMYWYKQDSKKFLKIMFSYNNKELIINETVPNRFSPKSPDKAHLNLHINSLELGDSAVYFCASSPRTGTSGNTIYFGEGSWLTVV.

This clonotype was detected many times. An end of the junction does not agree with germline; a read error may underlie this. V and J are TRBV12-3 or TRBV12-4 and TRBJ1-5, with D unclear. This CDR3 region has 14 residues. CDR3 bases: TGCGCCAGCAGCTTGGCTGGGAGCAATCAGCCCCAGCATTTT. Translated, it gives CASSLAGSNQPQHF.

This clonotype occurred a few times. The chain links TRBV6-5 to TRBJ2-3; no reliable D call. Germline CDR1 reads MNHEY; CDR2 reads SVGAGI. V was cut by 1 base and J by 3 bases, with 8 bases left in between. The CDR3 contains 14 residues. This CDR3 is CASSYYPGTDTQYF. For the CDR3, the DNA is TGTGCCAGCAGTTACTACCCGGGTACAGATACGCAGTATTTT.

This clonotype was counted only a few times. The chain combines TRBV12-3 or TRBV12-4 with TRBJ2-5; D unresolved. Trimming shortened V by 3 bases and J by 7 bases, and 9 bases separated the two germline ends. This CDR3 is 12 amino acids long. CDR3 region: CASSLSPGTQYF. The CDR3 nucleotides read TGTGCCAGCAGTTTGTCCCCGGGGACCCAGTACTTC.

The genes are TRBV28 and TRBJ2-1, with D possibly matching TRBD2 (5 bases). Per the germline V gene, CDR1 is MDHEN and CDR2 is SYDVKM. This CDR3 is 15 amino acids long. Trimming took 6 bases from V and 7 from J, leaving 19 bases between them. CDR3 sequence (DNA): TGTGCCAGCAGGAAGAAGAGGGTTCGAGTGAATGAGCAGTTCTTC. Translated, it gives CASRKKRVRVNEQFF.

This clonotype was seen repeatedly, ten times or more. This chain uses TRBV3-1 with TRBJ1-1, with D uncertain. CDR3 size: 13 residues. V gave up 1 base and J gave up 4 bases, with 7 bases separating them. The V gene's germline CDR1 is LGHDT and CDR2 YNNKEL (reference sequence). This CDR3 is CASSQGYSTEAFF. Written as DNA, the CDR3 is TGTGCCAGCAGCCAAGGCTATAGCACTGAAGCTTTCTTT.

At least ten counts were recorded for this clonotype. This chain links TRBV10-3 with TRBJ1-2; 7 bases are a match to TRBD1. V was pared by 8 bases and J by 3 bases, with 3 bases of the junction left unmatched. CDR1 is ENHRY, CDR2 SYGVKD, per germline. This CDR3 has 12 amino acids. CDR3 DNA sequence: TGTGCCATCGGTCAGGGGGACTATGGCTACACCTTC. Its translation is CAIGQGDYGYTF.

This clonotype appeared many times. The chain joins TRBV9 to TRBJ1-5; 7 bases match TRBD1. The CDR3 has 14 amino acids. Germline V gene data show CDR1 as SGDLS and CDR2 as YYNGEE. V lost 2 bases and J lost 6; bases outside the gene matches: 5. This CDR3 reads CASSVQGDGQPQHF. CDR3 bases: TGTGCCAGCAGCGTCCAGGGGGACGGTCAGCCCCAGCATTTT.

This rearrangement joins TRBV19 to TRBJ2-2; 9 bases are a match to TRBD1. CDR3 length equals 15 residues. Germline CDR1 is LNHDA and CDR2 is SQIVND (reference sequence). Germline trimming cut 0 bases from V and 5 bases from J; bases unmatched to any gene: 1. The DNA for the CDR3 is TGTGCCAGTAGTATAGAACAGGGGGCTACCGGGGAGCTGTTTTTT. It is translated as CASSIEQGATGELFF.

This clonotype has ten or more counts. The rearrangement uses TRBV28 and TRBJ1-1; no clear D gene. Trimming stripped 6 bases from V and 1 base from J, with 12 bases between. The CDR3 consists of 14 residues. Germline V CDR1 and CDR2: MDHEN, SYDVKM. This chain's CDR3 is CASSPPRQNTEAFF. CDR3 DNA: TGTGCCAGCAGCCCTCCCCGACAGAACACTGAAGCTTTCTTT.

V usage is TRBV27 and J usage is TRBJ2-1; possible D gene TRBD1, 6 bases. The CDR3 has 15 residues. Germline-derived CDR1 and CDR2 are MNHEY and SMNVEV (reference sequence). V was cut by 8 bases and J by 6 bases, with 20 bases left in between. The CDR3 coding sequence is TGTGCCAGCTCGCCTACAGGGTCCGCCGGCAATGAGCAGTTCTTC. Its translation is CASSPTGSAGNEQFF.